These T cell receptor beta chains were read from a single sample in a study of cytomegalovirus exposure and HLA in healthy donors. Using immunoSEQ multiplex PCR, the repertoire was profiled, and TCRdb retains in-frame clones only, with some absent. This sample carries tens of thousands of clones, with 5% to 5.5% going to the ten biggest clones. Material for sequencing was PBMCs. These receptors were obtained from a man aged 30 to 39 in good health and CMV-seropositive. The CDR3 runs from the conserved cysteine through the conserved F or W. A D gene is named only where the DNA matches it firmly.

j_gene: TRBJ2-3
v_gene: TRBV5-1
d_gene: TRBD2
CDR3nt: TGCGCCAGCAGCTTGCCTCTAGCGGGGGGAAGCGCAGATACGCAGTATTTT
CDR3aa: CASSLPLAGGSADTQYF

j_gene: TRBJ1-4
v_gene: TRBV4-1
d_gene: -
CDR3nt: TGCGCCAGCAGCCAAGACCTCCTTTACAGGGCGAAGAGTGAAAAACTGTTTTTT
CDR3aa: CASSQDLLYRAKSEKLFF

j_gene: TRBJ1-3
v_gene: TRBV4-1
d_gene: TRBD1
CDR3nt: TGCGCCAGCCGTCCGGTCGGGACAGGGGGTTTAGGAAACACCATATATTTT
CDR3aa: CASRPVGTGGLGNTIYF

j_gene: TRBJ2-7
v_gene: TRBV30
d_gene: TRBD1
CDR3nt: TGTGCCTGGAGTGCCGACAGGGTTATTGTGGACGAGCAGTACTTC
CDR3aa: CAWSADRVIVDEQYF

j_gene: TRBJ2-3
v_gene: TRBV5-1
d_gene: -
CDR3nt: TGCGCCAGCAGCTTGGATGGCAGGCCACCGACAGATACGCAGTATTTT
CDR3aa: CASSLDGRPPTDTQYF

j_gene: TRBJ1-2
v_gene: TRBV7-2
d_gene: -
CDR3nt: TGTGCCAGCAGACTTAGACTCGAACCGCTTGGCTACACCTTC
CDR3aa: CASRLRLEPLGYTF

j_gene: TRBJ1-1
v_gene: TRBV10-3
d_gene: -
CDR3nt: TGTGCCATCGCCGTCGGGAGGGAGGTAACTGAAGCTTTCTTT
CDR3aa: CAIAVGREVTEAFF

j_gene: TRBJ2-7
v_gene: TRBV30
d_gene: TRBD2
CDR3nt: TGTGCCTGGAGTGTACAGAGTAGCGGGGGGGTCTACGAGCAGTACTTC
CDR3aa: CAWSVQSSGGVYEQYF

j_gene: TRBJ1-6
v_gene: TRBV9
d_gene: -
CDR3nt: TGTGCCAGCAGCGTCGCAGGGGAGGGATCACCCCTCCACTTT
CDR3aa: CASSVAGEGSPLHF

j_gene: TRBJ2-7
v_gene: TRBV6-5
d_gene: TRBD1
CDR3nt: TGTGCCAGCAGCCCCGGACAGGGGATGGGCGAGCAGTACTTC
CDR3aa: CASSPGQGMGEQYF

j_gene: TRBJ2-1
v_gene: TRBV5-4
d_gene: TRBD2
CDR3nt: TGTGCCAGCAGTCCCGGCGGGAGGGACAATGAGCAGTTCTTC
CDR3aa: CASSPGGRDNEQFF

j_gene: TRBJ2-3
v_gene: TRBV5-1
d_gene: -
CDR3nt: TGCGCCAGCAGCTTGGGACAGAACACAGATACGCAGTATTTT
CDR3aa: CASSLGQNTDTQYF

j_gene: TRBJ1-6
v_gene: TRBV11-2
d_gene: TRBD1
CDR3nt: TGTGCCAGCAGCTTAGAATGGACAGGGGGATCACCCCTCCACTTT
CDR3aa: CASSLEWTGGSPLHF

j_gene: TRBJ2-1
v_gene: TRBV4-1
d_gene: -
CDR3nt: TGCGCCAGCAGCCAAGCACTAGGGTACAATGAGCAGTTCTTC
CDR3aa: CASSQALGYNEQFF

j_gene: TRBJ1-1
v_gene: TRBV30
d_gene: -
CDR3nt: TGTGCCTGGAGGCGACAGACGAACACTGAAGCTTTCTTT
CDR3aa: CAWRRQTNTEAFF

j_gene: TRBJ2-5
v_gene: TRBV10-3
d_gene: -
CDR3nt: TGTGCCATCAGTGGGACTGAGGAGGGTGAAGAGACCCAGTACTTC
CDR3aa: CAISGTEEGEETQYF

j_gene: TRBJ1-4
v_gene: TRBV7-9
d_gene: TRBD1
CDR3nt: TGTGCCAGCAGCTATACAGGGGACAAACTGTTTTTT
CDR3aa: CASSYTGDKLFF

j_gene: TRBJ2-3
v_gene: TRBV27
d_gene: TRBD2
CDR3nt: TGTGCCAGCAGTCAATTTAGCGGGAGGGCAGATACGCAGTATTTT
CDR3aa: CASSQFSGRADTQYF